This T cell receptor beta chain was sequenced for a study of shared clonotypes between healthy human individuals. Comment on this clone: Its antigen is still unknown.

The CDR3 consists of 13 residues. V gave up 2 bases and J gave up 9 bases, with 11 bases separating them. Germline CDR1 is LNHDA and CDR2 is SQIVND (reference sequence). Study-wide results and caveats: The low donor count limited represented genetic and exposure-history diversity.

Generated by immunoSEQ multiplex PCR, the TCRdb table keeps only in-frame clones and is missing some. This repertoire shows hundreds of thousands of clones, roughly 83% found once; its top ten account for approximately 13%. Genomic DNA of unsorted samples came from 85 million to 90 million PBMCs. The TCR comes from a woman between 40 and 55 years old in good health. Some clones in this sample may be carry-over from other donors' samples. The chain joins TRBV19 to TRBJ2-1, with D unresolved. Sequenced material: PBMCs. The CDR3 region has the DNA TGTGCCAGTAGTATACAAAGCGACTCTGAGCAGTTCTTC. Amino acids: CASSIQSDSEQFF.